The clone carrying this TCR beta chain was counted at least ten times. The data stem from a study of early T cells in non-severe SARS-CoV-2 infection. Deletions cut 3 bases from V and 5 bases from J, with 21 bases between. The germline V gene has CDR1 DFQATT and CDR2 SNEGSKA (reference sequence). CDR3 length: 16 residues. MiXCR, run by TCRdb on the 5' RACE reads, gives a single entry per CDR3 protein. The profile shows under 80,000 distinct CDR3 sequences, 9.5% to 13% of them singletons. The sequence was obtained from an adult who was a healthcare worker with PCR-confirmed SARS-CoV-2 infection or an uninfected control (not recorded which). Sequenced: whole blood. The chain has TRBV20-1 and TRBJ2-3, with TRBD2 as a possible D gene (6 bases). The CDR3 region has the DNA TGCAGTGCTAGGGTCCGGAGGGCCCTACCTGGAGATACGCAGTATTTT. It specifies CSARVRRALPGDTQYF.